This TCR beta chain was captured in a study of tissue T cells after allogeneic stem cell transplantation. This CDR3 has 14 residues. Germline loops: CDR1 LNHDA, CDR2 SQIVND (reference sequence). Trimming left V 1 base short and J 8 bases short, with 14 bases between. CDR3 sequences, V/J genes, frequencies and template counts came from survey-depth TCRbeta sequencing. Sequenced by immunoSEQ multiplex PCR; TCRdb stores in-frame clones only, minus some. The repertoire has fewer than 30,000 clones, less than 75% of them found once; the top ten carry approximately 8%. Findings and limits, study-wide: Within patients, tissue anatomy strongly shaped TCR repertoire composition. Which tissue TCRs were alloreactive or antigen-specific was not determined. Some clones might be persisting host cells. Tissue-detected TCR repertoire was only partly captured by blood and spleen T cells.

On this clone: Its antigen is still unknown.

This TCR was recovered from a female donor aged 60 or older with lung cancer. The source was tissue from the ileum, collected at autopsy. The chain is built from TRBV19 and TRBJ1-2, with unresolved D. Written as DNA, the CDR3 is TGTGCCAGTAGTATAGGCCCGGACCTCCGGGGCTACACCTTC. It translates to CASSIGPDLRGYTF.